The entry that follows covers one T cell receptor beta chain sequence. This specimen belongs to a study of technical replicates of blood from a few donors. The CDR3 consists of 17 residues. Germline CDR1 is LGHNA and CDR2 is YSLEER. Unmatched junction bases numbered 7, after V lost 0 bases and J lost 6 bases. Data came from immunoSEQ multiplex PCR; TCRdb stores just in-frame clones and leaves some out. The sample shows fewer than 60,000 clones, 92% of them seen only once. This chain uses TRBV4-3 with TRBJ1-5, with 11 bases that match TRBD1. Sequences were obtained from PBMCs. This TCR came from a human donor in good health. Some clones in this sample may be carry-over from other donors' samples. In DNA form, the CDR3 reads TGCGCCAGCAGCCAAGAATGGGGACAGGGGGTTTCTCAGCCCCAGCATTTT. Amino acids: CASSQEWGQGVSQPQHF.